The 6 T cell receptor beta chains given below trace back to one sample, sequenced in a study of identical twins. TCRdb passed the 5' RACE reads through MiXCR, listing each CDR3 protein once. The table records 400,000 to 500,000 distinct CDR3 sequences, 15% to 20% of them present only once. Sequenced material: naive T cells sorted from blood. The receptors stem from a man aged 45-65 years in good health.

This clonotype was observed a few times. This rearrangement joins TRBV10-3 to TRBJ2-1; the match to TRBD2 covers 13 bases. Germline values: CDR1 ENHRY, CDR2 SYGVKD. Trimming took 0 bases from V and 5 from J; bases not matched to a gene: 4. This CDR3 is 17 amino acids long. The CDR3 here is CAISESGGTSGDNEQFF. CDR3 in DNA: TGTGCCATCAGTGAGTCGGGGGGGACTAGCGGGGACAATGAGCAGTTCTTC.

V is TRBV6-4 and J is TRBJ2-1, with 8 bases that match TRBD1. The CDR3 has 15 amino acids. The V gene end was trimmed by 5 bases and the J gene end by 6 bases; junction bases not matched to a gene: 9. Per germline, CDR1 MRHNA and CDR2 SNTAGT. The CDR3 reads CASSPRTGLGNEQFF. CDR3 nucleotide sequence: TGTGCCAGCAGTCCGAGGACAGGGCTGGGCAATGAGCAGTTCTTC.

The chain links TRBV11-2 to TRBJ2-1; perhaps TRBD2 as D (5 bases). This CDR3 is built from 13 residues. From germline, CDR1 is SGHAT and CDR2 FQNNGV. V gave up 5 bases and J gave up 9 bases, with 14 bases separating them. The CDR3 DNA follows: TGTGCCAGCAGCCCAGTGTCGGGGTCTGAGCAGTTCTTC. This sequence encodes CASSPVSGSEQFF.

This clonotype was detected a few times. V usage is TRBV10-3 and J usage is TRBJ1-1, with 8 nucleotides matching TRBD1. V was pared by 3 bases and J by 11 bases, with 14 bases of the junction left unmatched. This CDR3 is built from 15 residues. CDR1 is ENHRY and CDR2 is SYGVKD in the germline V gene. The CDR3 sequence: CAISEYPGQAVLAFF. The CDR3 DNA reads as TGTGCCATCAGTGAATATCCGGGACAGGCTGTGCTGGCTTTCTTT.

This chain connects TRBV6-2 or TRBV6-3 to TRBJ2-4; maybe TRBD2 (5 bases). Germline V gives CDR1 MNHEY, CDR2 SVGEGT. Trimming shortened V by 2 bases and J by 7 bases, and 18 bases separated the two germline ends. The CDR3 length is 16 residues. CDR3 amino acids: CASSYRRLSQTNIQYF. The CDR3 DNA is TGTGCCAGCAGTTACCGCCGACTATCCCAGACGAACATTCAGTACTTC.

The chain has TRBV19 and TRBJ2-3; no firm D call. The CDR3 totals 13 residues. Trimming removed 4 bases at V and 5 bases at J, with 10 bases between. Germline V CDR1 and CDR2: LNHDA, SQIVND (reference sequence). CDR3 DNA: TGTGCCAGTAGTACCCCGAAGAGAGATACGCAGTATTTT. It codes for CASSTPKRDTQYF.